Here is one TCR beta chain with its context. This entry belongs to a study of shared clonotypes between healthy human individuals. Study as a whole: Per donor, CD8 memory used one plate, CD8 naive used two, CD4 memory used three and CD4 naive used three.

All participating donors were Caucasian adults from Nashville, Tennessee. V dropped 9 bases and J dropped 4 bases, with 12 bases sitting between them. The germline V gene has CDR1 MDHEN and CDR2 SYDVKM. The CDR3 runs 13 residues. TCRdb's copy holds only in-frame clones and misses some; the assay was immunoSEQ multiplex PCR. The table shows about 530,000 clones, with almost 97% occurring only once. The chain uses TRBV28 and TRBJ1-4; TRBD1 might be the D (6 bases). The material sequenced was naive CD4+ T cells sorted from blood. Subset of the sample: CD45RA+ positively selected. This TCR was recovered from a woman aged 25 to 39 in good health. DNA for the CDR3: TGTGCCAGTACCGGGACATATAATGAAAAACTGTTTTTT. Translation: CASTGTYNEKLFF.